The present T cell receptor beta chain was sequenced within a study of long-term antiretroviral therapy in people with HIV. Worth noting for this clone: As yet, its antigen is unknown.

General study results and limits: All time points showed a repertoire dominated by clones expanded before ART.

Samples were assayed with immunoSEQ v3.0 at survey level. Libraries were prepared by immunoSEQ multiplex PCR; TCRdb keeps only in-frame clonotypes and omits some of them. Of 8,000 to 10,000 clones detected, roughly four fifths appear once; the ten largest clones hold roughly 15%. Sequences were derived from unsorted PBMCs, sampled 0.7 years after starting antiretroviral therapy. The sequence derives from a man aged 40-49 years with HIV.

The CDR3 DNA reads as TGTGCCAGCAGCCCACGGATGGGACTAGCGGGTGAGGAGCAGTTCTTC. Translated: CASSPRMGLAGEEQFF. The chain uses TRBV9 and TRBJ2-1, with TRBD2 matching over 12 bases. Germline V CDR1 and CDR2: SGDLS, YYNGEE. The CDR3 covers 16 residues. V was clipped by 4 bases and J by 10 bases; unmatched bases: 12.